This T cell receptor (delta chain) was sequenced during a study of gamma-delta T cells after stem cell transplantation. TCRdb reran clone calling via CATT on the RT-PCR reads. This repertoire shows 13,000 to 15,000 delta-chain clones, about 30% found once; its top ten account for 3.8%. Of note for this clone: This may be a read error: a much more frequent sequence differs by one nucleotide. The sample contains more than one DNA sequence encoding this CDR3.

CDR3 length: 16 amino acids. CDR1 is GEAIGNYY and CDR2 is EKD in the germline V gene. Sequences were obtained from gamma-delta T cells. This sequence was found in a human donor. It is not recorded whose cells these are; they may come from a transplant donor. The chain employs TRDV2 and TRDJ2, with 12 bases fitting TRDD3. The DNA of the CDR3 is TGTGCCTGTGACGTACTGGGGGATACTTTGACGGCACAACTCTTCTTT. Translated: CACDVLGDTLTAQLFF.